Listed below are T cell receptor beta chains from one sample, sequenced in a study of vaccination and CD4 T cells after COVID-19. For these TCRs, the target antigens are not known. From the PCR reads, TCRdb called clonotypes with MiXCR, one entry per CDR3 protein. This sample has some 11,000 distinct CDR3 sequences, with more than 30% found just once. Source: CD4+ T cells from blood, cultured in vitro, taken after SARS-CoV-2 vaccination. The receptors originated from a human donor who had recovered from COVID-19. Both conserved end residues are part of each CDR3. D genes are given only for firm matches. Size values are once, few and many counts, or a class for expanded clones, and some rows have none.

v_call: TRBV6-1
d_call: .
clone_size: few
j_call: TRBJ1-3
cdr3_aa: CATTRGGASGNTIYF
cdr3_nt: TGTGCTACAACCCGGGGGGGGGCCTCTGGAAACACCATATATTTT

v_call: TRBV6-1
d_call: .
clone_size: .
j_call: TRBJ1-2
cdr3_aa: CASSRSRSSYGYTF
cdr3_nt: TGTGCCAGCAGCCGCAGTCGCTCTTCCTATGGCTACACCTTC

v_call: TRBV18
d_call: TRBD2
clone_size: .
j_call: TRBJ2-1
cdr3_aa: CASSRRLAESSYNEQFF
cdr3_nt: TGTGCCAGCTCCCGCCGACTAGCGGAGAGCTCCTACAATGAGCAGTTCTTC

v_call: TRBV28
d_call: .
clone_size: .
j_call: TRBJ1-2
cdr3_aa: CATLINYGYTF
cdr3_nt: TGTGCCACCCTCATCAATTACGGCTACACCTTC

v_call: TRBV21-1
d_call: .
clone_size: few
j_call: TRBJ1-3
cdr3_aa: CASSRGGSFTNTIYF
cdr3_nt: TGTGCCAGCAGCAGAGGCGGGTCCTTCACCAACACCATATATTTT

v_call: TRBV20-1
d_call: TRBD2
clone_size: .
j_call: TRBJ2-5
cdr3_aa: CSANPGLAVSQETQYF
cdr3_nt: TGCAGTGCTAATCCGGGACTAGCGGTCTCCCAAGAGACCCAGTACTTC

v_call: TRBV6-2/TRBV6-3
d_call: .
clone_size: .
j_call: TRBJ1-1
cdr3_aa: CASTKGQNTEAFF
cdr3_nt: TGTGCCAGCACCAAAGGACAGAACACTGAAGCTTTCTTT

v_call: TRBV29-1
d_call: .
clone_size: few
j_call: TRBJ2-5
cdr3_aa: CSNLGGETQYF
cdr3_nt: TGCAGCAATCTCGGCGGGGAGACCCAGTACTTC

v_call: TRBV6-1
d_call: .
clone_size: few
j_call: TRBJ2-1
cdr3_aa: CAVTEGPNYNEQFF
cdr3_nt: TGTGCCGTTACGGAGGGACCAAACTACAATGAGCAGTTCTTC

v_call: TRBV2
d_call: TRBD1
clone_size: .
j_call: TRBJ1-2
cdr3_aa: CASSEDRTGTYGYTF
cdr3_nt: TGTGCCAGCAGTGAAGATCGGACAGGTACCTATGGCTACACCTTC

v_call: TRBV23-1
d_call: .
clone_size: few
j_call: TRBJ2-1
cdr3_aa: CAGGRGFFGEQFF
cdr3_nt: TGCGCCGGGGGACGGGGGTTTTTCGGTGAGCAGTTCTTC

v_call: TRBV6-2/TRBV6-3
d_call: .
clone_size: few
j_call: TRBJ1-1
cdr3_aa: CASSYSRGNTEAFF
cdr3_nt: TGTGCCAGCAGTTACTCGCGCGGGAACACTGAAGCTTTCTTT

v_call: TRBV4-3
d_call: .
clone_size: .
j_call: TRBJ2-2
cdr3_aa: CASSQQPGTGELFF
cdr3_nt: TGCGCCAGCAGCCAACAACCGGGCACCGGGGAGCTGTTTTTT

v_call: TRBV4-3
d_call: .
clone_size: .
j_call: TRBJ2-1
cdr3_aa: CASSQDGRDNEQFF
cdr3_nt: TGCGCCAGCAGCCAAGACGGAAGGGACAATGAGCAGTTCTTC

v_call: TRBV7-8
d_call: TRBD1
clone_size: few
j_call: TRBJ2-2
cdr3_aa: CASSLYRGQGAGELFF
cdr3_nt: TGTGCCAGCAGCTTATACAGGGGCCAAGGGGCCGGGGAGCTGTTTTTT

v_call: TRBV24-1
d_call: TRBD2
clone_size: .
j_call: TRBJ2-3
cdr3_aa: CATSDTGGTSGPDTQYF
cdr3_nt: TGTGCCACCAGTGACACGGGAGGGACTAGCGGCCCCGATACGCAGTATTTT

v_call: TRBV28
d_call: .
clone_size: medium-sized
j_call: TRBJ2-5
cdr3_aa: CASRGNRENRETQYF
cdr3_nt: TGTGCCAGCAGAGGGAACAGGGAGAATCGAGAGACCCAGTACTTC

v_call: TRBV24-1
d_call: TRBD1
clone_size: .
j_call: TRBJ2-5
cdr3_aa: CATGQGALETQYF
cdr3_nt: TGTGCCACCGGACAGGGGGCATTGGAGACCCAGTACTTC

v_call: TRBV20-1
d_call: .
clone_size: few
j_call: TRBJ2-5
cdr3_aa: CSAYKGLQETQYF
cdr3_nt: TGCAGTGCTTATAAGGGACTCCAAGAGACCCAGTACTTC

v_call: TRBV27
d_call: .
clone_size: .
j_call: TRBJ1-3
cdr3_aa: CAGSLRDLSSGNTIYF
cdr3_nt: TGTGCCGGCAGTTTACGAGACTTAAGCTCTGGAAACACCATATATTTT

v_call: TRBV28
d_call: TRBD1
clone_size: few
j_call: TRBJ1-2
cdr3_aa: CASSLGDRGQYGYTF
cdr3_nt: TGTGCCAGCAGTTTAGGGGACAGGGGCCAGTATGGCTACACCTTC

v_call: TRBV28
d_call: .
clone_size: .
j_call: TRBJ1-1
cdr3_aa: CASSSYSPLGRLEAFF
cdr3_nt: TGTGCCAGCAGTTCGTATTCCCCCCTCGGACGGCTTGAAGCTTTCTTT

v_call: TRBV6-1
d_call: .
clone_size: few
j_call: TRBJ2-3
cdr3_aa: CASISGGSGSTQYF
cdr3_nt: TGTGCCAGCATCTCAGGGGGGTCAGGTTCTACGCAGTATTTT

v_call: TRBV24-1
d_call: .
clone_size: .
j_call: TRBJ1-3
cdr3_aa: CATEKASSGNTIYF
cdr3_nt: TGTGCCACCGAGAAGGCAAGCTCTGGAAACACCATATATTTT

v_call: TRBV24-1
d_call: TRBD2
clone_size: few
j_call: TRBJ2-7
cdr3_aa: CATSDPGGRSYEQYF
cdr3_nt: TGTGCCACCAGTGACCCGGGCGGGAGAAGCTACGAGCAGTACTTC

v_call: TRBV6-1
d_call: .
clone_size: few
j_call: TRBJ2-7
cdr3_aa: CASRIKGSDEQYF
cdr3_nt: TGTGCCAGCAGGATTAAGGGGAGCGACGAGCAGTACTTC

v_call: TRBV7-8
d_call: TRBD1
clone_size: few
j_call: TRBJ1-5
cdr3_aa: CASVKMSGQGSQPQHF
cdr3_nt: TGTGCCAGCGTCAAAATGTCGGGACAGGGAAGTCAGCCCCAGCATTTT

v_call: TRBV6-1
d_call: TRBD1
clone_size: .
j_call: TRBJ1-2
cdr3_aa: CASSELLGQGQKNYGYTF
cdr3_nt: TGTGCCAGCAGTGAATTGTTGGGACAGGGGCAAAAGAACTATGGCTACACCTTC

v_call: TRBV7-6
d_call: TRBD1
clone_size: .
j_call: TRBJ2-7
cdr3_aa: CASSLGIRDRQSFEQYF
cdr3_nt: TGTGCCAGCAGCTTAGGGATCCGGGACAGGCAATCCTTCGAGCAGTACTTC

v_call: TRBV5-1
d_call: .
clone_size: medium-sized
j_call: TRBJ1-1
cdr3_aa: CASSSWGLNTEAFF
cdr3_nt: TGCGCCAGCAGCTCGTGGGGCTTGAACACTGAAGCTTTCTTT

v_call: TRBV9
d_call: TRBD2
clone_size: .
j_call: TRBJ2-5
cdr3_aa: CASSPPGGRPETQYF
cdr3_nt: TGTGCCAGCAGCCCTCCGGGGGGAAGGCCAGAGACCCAGTACTTC

v_call: TRBV27
d_call: .
clone_size: medium-sized
j_call: TRBJ2-7
cdr3_aa: CASSLSLRGSYEQYF
cdr3_nt: TGTGCCAGCAGTTTATCATTACGGGGGTCCTACGAGCAGTACTTC

v_call: TRBV27
d_call: TRBD1
clone_size: few
j_call: TRBJ1-6
cdr3_aa: CASSYDRGRNSPLHF
cdr3_nt: TGTGCCAGCAGTTACGACAGGGGGAGAAATTCACCCCTCCACTTT

v_call: TRBV28
d_call: TRBD1
clone_size: .
j_call: TRBJ1-5
cdr3_aa: CASKGTGRRRSNQPQHF
cdr3_nt: TGTGCCAGCAAAGGGACAGGGAGGCGACGAAGCAATCAGCCCCAGCATTTT

v_call: TRBV12-3/TRBV12-4
d_call: TRBD1
clone_size: .
j_call: TRBJ1-1
cdr3_aa: CASTSQGAKNTEAFF
cdr3_nt: TGTGCCAGCACCAGCCAGGGGGCCAAAAACACTGAAGCTTTCTTT

v_call: TRBV5-1
d_call: .
clone_size: .
j_call: TRBJ2-6
cdr3_aa: CASSFQGSGANVLTF
cdr3_nt: TGCGCCAGCAGCTTCCAGGGCTCTGGGGCCAACGTCCTGACTTTC

v_call: TRBV9
d_call: .
clone_size: .
j_call: TRBJ1-6
cdr3_aa: CASSVDEGSPLHF
cdr3_nt: TGTGCCAGCAGCGTAGACGAGGGTTCACCCCTCCACTTT

v_call: TRBV7-8
d_call: TRBD1
clone_size: .
j_call: TRBJ2-7
cdr3_aa: CASSWEQGREQYF
cdr3_nt: TGTGCCAGCAGCTGGGAACAGGGGCGCGAGCAGTACTTC

v_call: TRBV19
d_call: .
clone_size: .
j_call: TRBJ2-1
cdr3_aa: CASKVYSAYNEQFF
cdr3_nt: TGTGCCAGTAAGGTCTATTCAGCCTACAATGAGCAGTTCTTC

v_call: TRBV24-1
d_call: .
clone_size: .
j_call: TRBJ2-7
cdr3_aa: CATSDSRTAYEQYF
cdr3_nt: TGTGCCACCAGTGACTCCCGGACAGCCTACGAGCAGTACTTC

v_call: TRBV7-2
d_call: .
clone_size: .
j_call: TRBJ2-2
cdr3_aa: CASSPRGGGRGGELFF
cdr3_nt: TGTGCCAGCAGCCCGAGGGGGGGGGGGCGAGGCGGGGAGCTGTTTTTT

v_call: TRBV28
d_call: .
clone_size: .
j_call: TRBJ1-5
cdr3_aa: CASSPGGFNQPQHF
cdr3_nt: TGTGCCAGCAGTCCCGGAGGTTTCAATCAGCCCCAGCATTTT

v_call: TRBV18
d_call: .
clone_size: .
j_call: TRBJ1-2
cdr3_aa: CASSPAQLGRGYTF
cdr3_nt: TGTGCCAGCTCACCTGCTCAATTAGGCCGTGGCTACACCTTC

v_call: TRBV15
d_call: .
clone_size: few
j_call: TRBJ1-5
cdr3_aa: CATSRGQPREPQHF
cdr3_nt: TGTGCCACCAGCAGAGGACAACCCAGGGAGCCCCAGCATTTT

v_call: TRBV7-8
d_call: .
clone_size: .
j_call: TRBJ2-3
cdr3_aa: CASSPPGADTQYF
cdr3_nt: TGTGCCAGCAGCCCCCCGGGAGCAGATACGCAGTATTTT

v_call: TRBV6-2/TRBV6-3
d_call: .
clone_size: few
j_call: TRBJ1-4
cdr3_aa: CASSGADPGREKLFF
cdr3_nt: TGTGCCAGCAGTGGGGCGGACCCGGGCCGCGAAAAACTGTTTTTT

v_call: TRBV6-2/TRBV6-3
d_call: .
clone_size: .
j_call: TRBJ2-1
cdr3_aa: CASSPNGFYNEQFF
cdr3_nt: TGTGCCAGCAGCCCGAATGGCTTTTACAATGAGCAGTTCTTC

v_call: TRBV7-6
d_call: .
clone_size: .
j_call: TRBJ1-1
cdr3_aa: CASSLGGGNTEAFF
cdr3_nt: TGTGCCAGCAGCTTAGGGGGTGGAAACACTGAAGCTTTCTTT

v_call: TRBV7-3
d_call: .
clone_size: medium-sized
j_call: TRBJ1-2
cdr3_aa: CASSLQADPYGYTF
cdr3_nt: TGTGCCAGCAGCTTACAGGCCGACCCGTATGGCTACACCTTC

v_call: TRBV7-9
d_call: .
clone_size: .
j_call: TRBJ2-2
cdr3_aa: CASSSKASVAPGELFF
cdr3_nt: TGTGCCAGCAGCAGTAAGGCCAGCGTCGCTCCCGGGGAGCTGTTTTTT

v_call: TRBV15
d_call: .
clone_size: .
j_call: TRBJ1-1
cdr3_aa: CATSANRNTEAFF
cdr3_nt: TGTGCCACCAGCGCTAATAGGAACACTGAAGCTTTCTTT

v_call: TRBV15
d_call: .
clone_size: few
j_call: TRBJ1-2
cdr3_aa: CATSRDLGSYGYTF
cdr3_nt: TGTGCCACCAGCAGAGATCTAGGGTCCTATGGCTACACCTTC

v_call: TRBV4-2
d_call: TRBD2
clone_size: .
j_call: TRBJ2-1
cdr3_aa: CASSQSGTSGSNEQFF
cdr3_nt: TGTGCCAGCAGCCAGTCCGGGACTAGCGGGAGTAATGAGCAGTTCTTC

v_call: TRBV7-2
d_call: .
clone_size: .
j_call: TRBJ2-2
cdr3_aa: CASSLQGGLTGELFF
cdr3_nt: TGTGCCAGCAGCTTACAGGGCGGTCTCACCGGGGAGCTGTTTTTT

v_call: TRBV19
d_call: .
clone_size: .
j_call: TRBJ1-3
cdr3_aa: CASSIDIPGNTIYF
cdr3_nt: TGTGCCAGTAGTATCGACATTCCTGGAAACACCATATATTTT

v_call: TRBV4-1
d_call: .
clone_size: .
j_call: TRBJ1-2
cdr3_aa: CASSQGAGAGGYTF
cdr3_nt: TGCGCCAGCAGCCAAGGGGCGGGGGCGGGTGGCTACACCTTC

v_call: TRBV27
d_call: TRBD1
clone_size: .
j_call: TRBJ2-7
cdr3_aa: CASSYRDSYEQYF
cdr3_nt: TGTGCCAGCAGCTACCGGGACAGCTACGAGCAGTACTTC

v_call: TRBV6-2/TRBV6-3
d_call: TRBD2
clone_size: .
j_call: TRBJ2-3
cdr3_aa: CASRRAGTDDTQYF
cdr3_nt: TGTGCCAGCAGGCGAGCGGGAACTGACGATACGCAGTATTTT